These 8 T cell receptor beta chains originate from one sample sequenced in a study of blood T cell repertoires in COVID-19. Method: immunoSEQ multiplex PCR; TCRdb's copy keeps in-frame clones and lacks some. This table has approximately 70,000 clones, approximately 90% appearing once. Sequenced: peripheral blood. These receptors all stem from a woman aged 60-70 years with active COVID-19.

In this sample, this clone turned up once. The V call is TRBV27, the J call TRBJ2-7; a weak D match, TRBD1 (7 bases). This CDR3 contains 13 residues. CDR1 is MNHEY and CDR2 is SMNVEV in the germline V gene (reference sequence). Trimming took 5 bases from V and 4 from J, leaving 12 bases between them. CDR3 loop: CASSQGGKYEQYF. The CDR3 coding sequence is TGTGCCAGCAGTCAGGGGGGTAAGTACGAGCAGTACTTC.

This chain connects TRBV7-7 to TRBJ2-5; D is uncertain. The germline V and J ends were trimmed by 2 bases and 3 bases, with 10 bases remaining between them. Germline loops: CDR1 SSHAT, CDR2 FNYEAQ (reference sequence). This CDR3 is built from 14 residues. The CDR3 DNA reads as TGTGCCAGCAGCTTAAACGGCCGGGAAGAGACCCAGTACTTC. Its translation: CASSLNGREETQYF.

The chain uses TRBV21-1 and TRBJ2-5; the table's TRBD2 call for D was not verified on the DNA. TRBV21-1 is annotated as a pseudogene. The CDR3 covers 16 residues. The CDR3 reads CASSKGRPSGQETQYF. As DNA, the CDR3 is TGTGCCAGCAGCAAGGGACGGCCTAGCGGACAAGAGACCCAGTACTTC.

V and J are TRBV19 and TRBJ2-1; TRBD2 aligns across 7 bases. V lost 5 bases and J lost 3; bases outside the gene matches: 10. Germline V gene lookup returns CDR1 LNHDA and CDR2 SQIVND (reference sequence). The CDR3 runs to 16 residues. CDR3 in amino acids: CASSPTGLVVYNEQFF. DNA for the CDR3: TGTGCCAGTAGTCCCACAGGACTAGTTGTCTACAATGAGCAGTTCTTC.

The V and J genes are TRBV29-1 and TRBJ2-7; D is perhaps TRBD2 (6 bases). Germline CDR1 and CDR2: SQVTM and ANQGSEA. This CDR3 has 15 residues. V shed 5 bases and J shed 7 bases, with 24 bases lying between them. CDR3 region: CSVCSDSGVLLEQYF. The CDR3 DNA sequence: TGCAGCGTTTGTAGCGACTCGGGAGTCCTCCTGGAGCAGTACTTC.

The chain employs TRBV20-1 and TRBJ2-4; 13 bases line up with TRBD2. The germline gives CDR1 DFQATT, CDR2 SNEGSKA (reference sequence). This CDR3 region has 15 residues. V lost 3 bases and J lost 6; bases outside the gene matches: 5. The CDR3 loop is CSASRTSGGGNIQYF. The CDR3 nucleotides read TGCAGTGCTAGTCGGACTAGCGGGGGTGGAAACATTCAGTACTTC.

The gene calls are TRBV5-1 and TRBJ2-2, with a weak D call TRBD2 (5 bases). The CDR3 consists of 15 residues. CDR1 SGHRS and CDR2 YFSETQ come from the germline V gene. Trimming shortened V by 0 bases and J by 2 bases, and 8 bases separated the two germline ends. The CDR3 sequence: CASSLGGVNTGELFF. For the CDR3, the DNA is TGCGCCAGCAGCTTGGGGGGAGTTAACACCGGGGAGCTGTTTTTT.

The genes are TRBV18 and TRBJ1-5; D is perhaps TRBD1 (5 bases). Germline CDR1 and CDR2: KGHSH and LQKENI. V was clipped by 6 bases and J by 1 base, with 19 bases between them. The CDR3 runs 17 residues. The CDR3 is CASSDQGGEVSNQPQHF. The CDR3 bases are TGTGCCAGCTCTGACCAGGGCGGGGAGGTGAGCAATCAGCCCCAGCATTTT.